Below are 8 T cell receptor beta chains sequenced from a single sample in a study of CD8 T cells in ankylosing spondylitis. TCRdb independently ran MiXCR on the 5' RACE reads; one entry per CDR3 protein. The sample has 150,000 to 200,000 distinct CDR3 sequences, 15% to 20% seen once. Sequencing was carried out using blood, either unsorted or a sorted T cell fraction (not recorded which). These receptors all stem from a male donor aged 5 to 29 with ankylosing spondylitis or in good health (not recorded which).

This chain joins TRBV5-5 and TRBJ2-7; D possibly uses TRBD1 or TRBD2 (5 bases each). This CDR3 region has 16 residues. Trimming took 0 bases from V and 2 from J, leaving 15 bases between them. Germline CDR1 reads SGHKS; CDR2 reads YYEKEE (reference sequence). CDR3 sequence (DNA): TGTGCCAGCAGCTTGGTGTGGGGGAAATCCCCCTACGAGCAGTACGTC. Residues: CASSLVWGKSPYEQYV.

Here the CDR3 reads CASSSTSGLQETQYF. CDR3 in DNA: TGTGCCAGCAGTTCCACTAGCGGATTACAAGAGACCCAGTACTTC. The chain uses TRBV27 and TRBJ2-5, with 8 bases that match TRBD2. Germline V gene lookup returns CDR1 MNHEY and CDR2 SMNVEV (reference sequence). CDR3 length equals 15 residues. The V segment lost 4 bases and the J segment 2 bases; nucleotides outside the gene matches: 6.

The table lists this clonotype with a few counts. The chain carries TRBV4-1 and TRBJ2-1; D not certain. Trimming removed 1 base from V and 8 bases from J, with 12 bases in between. The germline CDR1 and CDR2 sequences are MGHRA and YSYEKL. The CDR3 sequence is 14 residues long. CDR3 coding DNA: TGCGCCAGCAGCCAAGGCGTTGCGCACCATGAGCAGTTCTTC. It encodes CASSQGVAHHEQFF.

This clonotype occurred many times. This chain connects TRBV5-1 to TRBJ1-6, with 7 bases matching TRBD1. Trimming at V came to 4 bases and at J to 8 bases, leaving 6 bases not matched to a gene. This CDR3 has 14 amino acids. CDR1 and CDR2 from the germline V gene are SGHRS and YFSETQ. CDR3 residues: CASSQSGTDSPLHF. Here the CDR3 DNA reads TGCGCCAGCAGCCAAAGCGGGACAGATTCACCCCTCCACTTT.

This clonotype was detected ten times or more. The CDR3 DNA is TGCGCCAGCAGCCAAGGACAGGGAGGCAACACTGAAAAACTGTTTTTT. This translates into CASSQGQGGNTEKLFF. J is TRBJ1-4 and V is TRBV4-3; 7 bases line up with TRBD1. Germline CDR1 LGHNA, CDR2 YSLEER. Trimming removed 1 base from V and 7 bases from J; junction bases left unmatched: 9. CDR3 size: 16 residues.

This chain connects TRBV20-1 to TRBJ2-3; TRBD1 matches at 10 bases. Unmatched junction bases numbered 8, after V lost 0 bases and J lost 2 bases. The CDR3 length is 17 residues. Germline CDR1 reads DFQATT; CDR2 reads SNEGSKA (reference sequence). The CDR3 loop reads CSARDLDRGSLTDTQYF. The CDR3 region has the DNA TGCAGTGCTAGAGATCTGGACAGGGGGTCCCTCACAGATACGCAGTATTTT.

This rearrangement joins TRBV7-9 to TRBJ2-1; 9 nucleotides align to TRBD2. V was clipped by 0 bases and J by 5 bases; unmatched bases: 5. The CDR3 is 16 amino acids. CDR1 and CDR2 from the germline V gene are SEHNR and FQNEAQ (reference sequence). The CDR3 nucleotides read TGTGCCAGCAGCTTAGCAATGGGCGGGGGGGACAATGAGCAGTTCTTC. Its protein product is CASSLAMGGGDNEQFF. Variable domain in full (rest from reference TRBV7-9 and TRBJ2-1): DTGVSQNPRHKITKRGQNVTFRCDPISEHNRLYWYRQTLGQGPEFLTYFQNEAQLEKSRLLSDRFSAERPKGSFSTLEIQRTEQGDSAMYLCASSLAMGGGDNEQFFGPGTRLTVL.

This clonotype was seen a handful of times. The chain joins TRBV27 to TRBJ2-1; D is undetermined. The V gene's germline CDR1 is MNHEY and CDR2 SMNVEV (reference sequence). V shed 2 bases and J shed 0 bases, with 5 bases lying between them. The CDR3 is 14 amino acids. The CDR3 spells CASSLTPSYNEQFF. In DNA form, the CDR3 reads TGTGCCAGCAGTTTAACCCCCTCCTACAATGAGCAGTTCTTC.